This TCR beta chain was captured in a study of radiation and T cells in renal cell carcinoma. Whole-study results and caveats: No pretreatment tumor biopsies were available for baseline clonotypes. From baseline, blood top tumor clonotypes peaked at 2 weeks post-radiation.

The germline V and J ends were trimmed by 3 bases and 7 bases, with 5 bases remaining between them. The CDR3 extends over 10 amino acids. From germline, CDR1 is DFQATT and CDR2 SNEGSKA (reference sequence). Time point indicated: blood 2 weeks post-SBRT. Stated treatment: 15 Gy SBRT to primary tumor, nephrectomy 4 weeks later. Serial blood draws occurred at baseline and 2 and 4 weeks post-SBRT. The patient's renal cell carcinoma had clear cell pathology. Produced via immunoSEQ multiplex PCR; TCRdb's table is partial and in-frame only. This table holds roughly 120,000 clones, 75% to 90% found once. This clone showed up just once. The antigen is undetermined.

The gene calls are TRBV20-1 and TRBJ2-3; maybe TRBD1 (5 bases). The sequences come from blood, collected from a patient whose treatment included radiotherapy and nephrectomy. This clonotype originated in a woman between 55 and 75 years old with renal cell carcinoma. CDR3 sequence (DNA): TGCAGTGCTAGGGACAATACGCAGTATTTT. It yields the protein CSARDNTQYF.